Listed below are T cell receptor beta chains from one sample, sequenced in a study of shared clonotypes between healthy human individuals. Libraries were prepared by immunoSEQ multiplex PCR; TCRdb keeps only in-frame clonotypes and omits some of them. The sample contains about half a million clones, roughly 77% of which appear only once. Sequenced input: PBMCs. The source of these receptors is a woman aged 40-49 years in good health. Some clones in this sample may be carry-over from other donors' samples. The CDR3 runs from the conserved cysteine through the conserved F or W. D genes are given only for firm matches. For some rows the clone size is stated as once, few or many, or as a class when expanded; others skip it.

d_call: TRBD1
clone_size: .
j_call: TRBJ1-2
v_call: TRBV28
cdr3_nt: TGTGCCAGCGCCGCACCCGGACAGGGAAAGACGGGCTACACCTTC
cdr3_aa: CASAAPGQGKTGYTF

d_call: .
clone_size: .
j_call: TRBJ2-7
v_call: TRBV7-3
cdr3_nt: TGTGCCAGCAGCTTAATCCCGACGGAGACCTACGAGCAGTACTTC
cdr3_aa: CASSLIPTETYEQYF

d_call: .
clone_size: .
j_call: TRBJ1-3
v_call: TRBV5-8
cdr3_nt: TGTGCCAGCAGCTTGGAGGATAGGTCAGCTGTTGGCACCATATATTTT
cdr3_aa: CASSLEDRSAVGTIYF

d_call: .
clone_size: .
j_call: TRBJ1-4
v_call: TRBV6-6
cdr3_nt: TGTGCCAGCAGCCCCGGACAGAGGAATGAAAAACTGTTTTTT
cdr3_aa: CASSPGQRNEKLFF

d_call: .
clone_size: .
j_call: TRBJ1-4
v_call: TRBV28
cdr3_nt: TGTGCCAGCAGTTTACCCTGGCCAGGTGCTGAAAAACTGTTTTTT
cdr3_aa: CASSLPWPGAEKLFF

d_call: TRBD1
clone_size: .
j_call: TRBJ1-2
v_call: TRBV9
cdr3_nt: TGTGCCAGCAGCTCGACAGGGGGCAGGGGTGGCTACACCTTC
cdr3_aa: CASSSTGGRGGYTF

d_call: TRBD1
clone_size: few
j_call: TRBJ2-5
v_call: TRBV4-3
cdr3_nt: TGCGCCAGCAGCCAAGATCGAGGGGGCAAGACCCAGTACTTC
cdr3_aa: CASSQDRGGKTQYF

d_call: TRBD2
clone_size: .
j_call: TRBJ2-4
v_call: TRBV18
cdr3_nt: TGTGCCAGCTCACCAATTCGGGAGGACGACATTCAGTACTTC
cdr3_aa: CASSPIREDDIQYF

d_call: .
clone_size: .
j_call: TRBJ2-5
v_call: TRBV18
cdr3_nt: TGTGCCAGCTCACCTAACCCAATGTGGGAGACCCAGTACTTC
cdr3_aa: CASSPNPMWETQYF

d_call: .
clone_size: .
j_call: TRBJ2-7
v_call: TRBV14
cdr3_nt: TGTGCCAGCAGCCAAGATCTCTGGGTCTACGAGCAGTACTTC
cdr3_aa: CASSQDLWVYEQYF

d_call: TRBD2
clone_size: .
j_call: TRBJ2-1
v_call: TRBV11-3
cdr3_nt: TGTGCCAGCAGCTTGACTAGCGCCTTGGGGAATGAGCAGTTCTTC
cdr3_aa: CASSLTSALGNEQFF

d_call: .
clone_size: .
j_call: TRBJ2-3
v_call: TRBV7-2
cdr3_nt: TGTGCCAGCAGCACCACCGGGGCGAGCACAGATACGCAGTATTTT
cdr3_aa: CASSTTGASTDTQYF

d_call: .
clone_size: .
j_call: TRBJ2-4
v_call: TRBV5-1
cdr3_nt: TGCGCCAGCAGCATGGACGGACCTGGGGACATTCAGTACTTC
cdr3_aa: CASSMDGPGDIQYF

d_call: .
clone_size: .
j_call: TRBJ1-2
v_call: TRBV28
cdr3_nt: TGTGCCAGCAGTTTAGGCCCCGGGGGCTATGGCTACACCTTC
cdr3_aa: CASSLGPGGYGYTF

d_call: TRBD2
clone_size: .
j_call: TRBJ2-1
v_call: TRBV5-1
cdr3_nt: TGCGCCAGCAGCTCCCTAGCGGTCGATGAGCAGTTCTTC
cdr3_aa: CASSSLAVDEQFF

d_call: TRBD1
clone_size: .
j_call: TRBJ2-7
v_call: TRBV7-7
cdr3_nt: TGTGCTAGCAGCCCCGGGACAGGGGTTTATGAGCAGTACTTC
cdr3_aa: CASSPGTGVYEQYF

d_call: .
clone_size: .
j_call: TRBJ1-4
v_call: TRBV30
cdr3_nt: TGTGCCTGGAGTCTTTCCGGAACCTCAAGGGGAAAACTGTTTTTC
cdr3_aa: CAWSLSGTSRGKLFF

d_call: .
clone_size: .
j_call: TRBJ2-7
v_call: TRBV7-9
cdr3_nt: TGTGCCAGCAGCTTAGGTCTGACGGCCTACGAGCAGTACTTC
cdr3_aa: CASSLGLTAYEQYF

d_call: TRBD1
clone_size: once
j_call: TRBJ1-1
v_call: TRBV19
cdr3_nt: TGTGCCAGTAGCTCTCCCCACAGGGGAGGGGGCACTGAAGCTTTCTTT
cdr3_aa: CASSSPHRGGGTEAFF

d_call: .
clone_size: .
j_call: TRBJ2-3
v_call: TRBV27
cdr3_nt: TGTGCCAGCAGTAGCGGTACTAGCACAGATACGCAGTATTTT
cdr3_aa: CASSSGTSTDTQYF

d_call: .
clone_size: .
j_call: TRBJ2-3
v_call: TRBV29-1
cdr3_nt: TGCAGCGTTGAAAGGTCTGGGGGCCTCACAGATACGCAGTATTTT
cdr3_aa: CSVERSGGLTDTQYF

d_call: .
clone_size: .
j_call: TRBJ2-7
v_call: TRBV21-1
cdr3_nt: TGTGCCAGCAGCCCCCGGGACAGGGGCAACGAGCAGTACTTC
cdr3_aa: CASSPRDRGNEQYF

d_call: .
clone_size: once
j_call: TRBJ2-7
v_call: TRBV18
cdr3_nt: TGTGCCAGCTCACCATCGGCAGGGGCCTACGAGCAGTACTTC
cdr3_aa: CASSPSAGAYEQYF

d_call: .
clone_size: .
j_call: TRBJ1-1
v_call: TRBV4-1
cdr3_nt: TGCGCCAGCAGCTGGGCGGTTGACGGCCTGTCTGAAGCTTTCTTT
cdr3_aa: CASSWAVDGLSEAFF

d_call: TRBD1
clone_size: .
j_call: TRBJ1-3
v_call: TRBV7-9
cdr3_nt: TGTGCCAGCAGCTCAACAGGGGATATTGGAAACACCATATATTTT
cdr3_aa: CASSSTGDIGNTIYF

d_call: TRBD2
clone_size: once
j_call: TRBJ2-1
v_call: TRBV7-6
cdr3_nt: TGTGCCAGCAGCTCAATCGGGGGGTCCTACAATGAGCAGTTCTTC
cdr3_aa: CASSSIGGSYNEQFF

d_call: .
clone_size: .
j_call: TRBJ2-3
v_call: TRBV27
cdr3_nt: TGTGCCAGCAGTTTTGGGGGAGGAGATACGCAGTATTTT
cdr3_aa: CASSFGGGDTQYF

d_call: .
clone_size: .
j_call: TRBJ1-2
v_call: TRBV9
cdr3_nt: TGTGCCAGCACCGACAGAGCTAACTATGGCTACACCTTC
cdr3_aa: CASTDRANYGYTF

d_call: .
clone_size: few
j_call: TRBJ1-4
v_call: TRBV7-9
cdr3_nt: TGTGCCAGCAGCTGGGGCAGGGCACGGGGTGAAAAACTGTTTTTT
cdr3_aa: CASSWGRARGEKLFF

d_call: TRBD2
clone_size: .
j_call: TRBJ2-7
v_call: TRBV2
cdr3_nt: TGTGCCAGCAGGGGACTAGGATCCTACGAGCAGTACTTC
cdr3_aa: CASRGLGSYEQYF

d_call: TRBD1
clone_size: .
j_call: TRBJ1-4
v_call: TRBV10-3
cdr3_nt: TGTGCCATCAGTGAGTCCACAGGGGGCGGTGAAAAACTGTTTTTT
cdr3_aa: CAISESTGGGEKLFF

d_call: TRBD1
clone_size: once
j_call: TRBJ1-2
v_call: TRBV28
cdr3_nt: TGTGCCAGCAGTCCGGGACAGGGTGCGGATGGCTACACCTTC
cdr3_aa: CASSPGQGADGYTF

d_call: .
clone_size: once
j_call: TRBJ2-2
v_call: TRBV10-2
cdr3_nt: TGCGCCAGCACCCGGGATACCGGGGAGCTGTTTTTT
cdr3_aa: CASTRDTGELFF

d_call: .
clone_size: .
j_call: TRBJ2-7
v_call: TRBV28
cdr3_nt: TGTGCCAGCGAGTCTCGGGTATACGAGCAGTACTTC
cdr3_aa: CASESRVYEQYF

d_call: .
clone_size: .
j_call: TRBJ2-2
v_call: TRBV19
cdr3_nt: TGTGCCAGTAGTGGACAGATGAACACCGGGGAGCTGTTTTTT
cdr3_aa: CASSGQMNTGELFF

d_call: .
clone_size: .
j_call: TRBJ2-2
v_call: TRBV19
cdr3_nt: TGTGCCAGTAGCTTAGGTTGGGACACCGGGGAGCTGTTTTTT
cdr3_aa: CASSLGWDTGELFF

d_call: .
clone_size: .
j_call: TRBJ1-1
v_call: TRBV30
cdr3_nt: TGTGCCTGGAGTGTGTTCGTCGGAACGAAAGCTTTCTTT
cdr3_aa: CAWSVFVGTKAFF

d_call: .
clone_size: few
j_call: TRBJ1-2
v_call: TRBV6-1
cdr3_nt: TGTGCCAGCAGGGGGATTAGCTATGGCTACACCTTC
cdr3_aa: CASRGISYGYTF